Below are 10 T cell receptor beta chains sequenced from a single sample in a study of CD8 T cells in ankylosing spondylitis. The study's findings and limits: It appeared that ankylosing spondylitis blood was characterized by a TCR beta motif of fewer than ten highly homologous variants.

Their recognized antigens are unknown. TCRdb reprocessed the 5' RACE reads via MiXCR and lists one record per CDR3 protein. The sample records hundreds of thousands of distinct CDR3 sequences, approximately 12% being singletons. Sequencing input: blood, either unsorted or a sorted T cell fraction (not recorded which). These receptor sequences come from a male donor with ankylosing spondylitis.

This clonotype showed up many times. J is TRBJ2-1 and V is TRBV20-1, with 14 bases aligning to TRBD2. This CDR3 region has 14 residues. Germline V gene data show CDR1 as DFQATT and CDR2 as SNEGSKA (reference sequence). With V trimmed by 6 bases and J by 8 bases, 6 bases remained unmatched. The CDR3 protein is CSACAGLAGDEQFF. CDR3 nucleotides: TGCAGTGCCTGTGCGGGACTAGCGGGGGATGAGCAGTTCTTC.

V gene TRBV10-3 combines with J gene TRBJ1-6; D gene ambiguous. CDR3 length equals 13 residues. Between the trimmed V and J ends, which lost 9 bases and 7 bases, there was a span of 13 bases. Germline CDR1 reads ENHRY; CDR2 reads SYGVKD. In nucleotides, the CDR3 is TGTGCCATTCGACCCCCGGACAATTCACCCCTCCACTTT. Translating it yields CAIRPPDNSPLHF.

This clonotype has just a few counts. The CDR3 DNA follows: TGCAGTGCTAGAGAGACGGCAGTCTATGGCTACACCTTC. Amino acid sequence: CSARETAVYGYTF. This sequence joins TRBV20-1 and TRBJ1-2; D unresolved. CDR1 and CDR2 from the germline V gene are DFQATT and SNEGSKA (reference sequence). The CDR3 consists of 13 residues. Trimming pared 0 bases from V and 4 bases from J, leaving 9 bases between.

The V and J genes are TRBV5-1 and TRBJ1-2; D remains unclear. Trimming cost V 1 base and J 4 bases, with 11 bases left between them. Germline V lookup: CDR1 SGHRS, CDR2 YFSETQ. There are 14 residues in the CDR3. In DNA form, the CDR3 reads TGCGCCAGCAGCTTGTTAGGGTTCATCTATGGCTACACCTTC. Amino acid sequence: CASSLLGFIYGYTF.

A few counts support this clonotype. V gene TRBV20-1 combines with J gene TRBJ2-7, with a tentative D call TRBD1 (5 bases). The CDR3 sequence is 13 residues long. Germline V gene lookup returns CDR1 DFQATT and CDR2 SNEGSKA (reference sequence). Between the trimmed V and J ends, which lost 0 bases and 6 bases, there was a span of 12 bases. The CDR3 DNA follows: TGCAGTGCTAGAGATGGGGCCGGGTTCGAGCAGTACTTC. The encoded protein is CSARDGAGFEQYF.

This clonotype has more than one count but fewer than ten. V gene TRBV20-1 combines with J gene TRBJ2-1; D is ambiguous. The CDR3 totals 13 residues. V gave up 2 bases and J gave up 6 bases, with 11 bases separating them. Germline-derived CDR1 and CDR2 are DFQATT and SNEGSKA (reference sequence). The CDR3 spells CSARRAVSNEQFF. The CDR3 nucleotides read TGCAGTGCTAGAAGGGCGGTTTCCAATGAGCAGTTCTTC.

The chain has TRBV5-1 and TRBJ1-2; the D is unclear. Trimming pared 5 bases from V and 0 bases from J, leaving 8 bases between. Germline-derived CDR1 and CDR2 are SGHRS and YFSETQ. The CDR3 is 13 amino acids. The CDR3 DNA sequence: TGCGCCAGCAGAAGGGAACCTAACTATGGCTACACCTTC. This translates into CASRREPNYGYTF.

V gene TRBV7-2 combines with J gene TRBJ2-7, with D perhaps matching TRBD1 (6 bases). The germline V gene has CDR1 SGHTA and CDR2 FQGNSA. This CDR3 comprises 14 residues. V lost 3 bases to trimming and J lost 2 bases, with 11 bases between them. The CDR3 DNA reads as TGTGCCAGCAGCTTCGCGGCAGGGGCCTACGAGCAGTACTTC. It yields the protein CASSFAAGAYEQYF.

V gene TRBV18 combines with J gene TRBJ2-2; 9 positions match TRBD1. The CDR3 consists of 16 residues. The germline V gene has CDR1 KGHSH and CDR2 LQKENI. V lost 6 bases to trimming and J lost 4 bases; unmatched junction nucleotides: 9. The CDR3 nucleotides are TGTGCCAGCTCCGTCAATTGGGACAGGGCCACCGGGGAGCTGTTTTTT. It yields the protein CASSVNWDRATGELFF.

The chain has TRBV20-1 and TRBJ2-3; D is unclear. This CDR3 region has 12 residues. The germline gives CDR1 DFQATT, CDR2 SNEGSKA (reference sequence). V was shortened by 1 base and J by 4 bases, with 6 bases between the two germline ends. CDR3 sequence: CSARAPADTQYF. CDR3 DNA sequence: TGCAGTGCTAGAGCTCCAGCAGATACGCAGTATTTT.